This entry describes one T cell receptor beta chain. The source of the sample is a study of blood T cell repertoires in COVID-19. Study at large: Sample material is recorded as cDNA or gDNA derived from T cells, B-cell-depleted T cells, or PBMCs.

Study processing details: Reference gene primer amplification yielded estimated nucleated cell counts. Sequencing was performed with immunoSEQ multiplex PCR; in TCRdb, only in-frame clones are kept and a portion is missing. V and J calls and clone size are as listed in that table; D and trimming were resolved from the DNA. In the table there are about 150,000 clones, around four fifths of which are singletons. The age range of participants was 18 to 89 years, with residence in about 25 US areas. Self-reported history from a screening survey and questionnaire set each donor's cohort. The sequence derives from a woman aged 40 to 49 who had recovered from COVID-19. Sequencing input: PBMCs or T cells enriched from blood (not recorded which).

For the CDR3, the DNA is TGTGCCAGCAGCTTAGGCCGGTTCACGCAGTATTTT. It encodes CASSLGRFTQYF. V is TRBV13 and J is TRBJ2-3; no clear D gene. Trimming shortened V by 0 bases and J by 9 bases, and 7 bases separated the two germline ends. Looked up from germline, CDR1 is PRHDT and CDR2 is FYEKMQ (reference sequence). The CDR3 contains 12 residues.